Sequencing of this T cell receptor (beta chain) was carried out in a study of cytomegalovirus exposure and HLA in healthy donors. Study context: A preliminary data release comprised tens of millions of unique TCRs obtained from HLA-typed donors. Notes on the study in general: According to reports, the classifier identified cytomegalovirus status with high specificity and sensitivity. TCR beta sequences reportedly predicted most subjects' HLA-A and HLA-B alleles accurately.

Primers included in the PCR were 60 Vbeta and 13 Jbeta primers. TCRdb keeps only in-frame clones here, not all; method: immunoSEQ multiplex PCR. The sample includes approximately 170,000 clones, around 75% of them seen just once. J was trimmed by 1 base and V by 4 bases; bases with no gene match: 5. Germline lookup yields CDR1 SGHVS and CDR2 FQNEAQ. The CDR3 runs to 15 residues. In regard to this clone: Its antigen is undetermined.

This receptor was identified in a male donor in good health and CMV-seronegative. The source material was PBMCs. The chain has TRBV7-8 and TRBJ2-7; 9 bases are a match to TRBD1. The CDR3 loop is CASSWGQGGSYEQYF. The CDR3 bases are TGTGCCAGCAGCTGGGGACAGGGAGGGTCCTACGAGCAGTACTTC.